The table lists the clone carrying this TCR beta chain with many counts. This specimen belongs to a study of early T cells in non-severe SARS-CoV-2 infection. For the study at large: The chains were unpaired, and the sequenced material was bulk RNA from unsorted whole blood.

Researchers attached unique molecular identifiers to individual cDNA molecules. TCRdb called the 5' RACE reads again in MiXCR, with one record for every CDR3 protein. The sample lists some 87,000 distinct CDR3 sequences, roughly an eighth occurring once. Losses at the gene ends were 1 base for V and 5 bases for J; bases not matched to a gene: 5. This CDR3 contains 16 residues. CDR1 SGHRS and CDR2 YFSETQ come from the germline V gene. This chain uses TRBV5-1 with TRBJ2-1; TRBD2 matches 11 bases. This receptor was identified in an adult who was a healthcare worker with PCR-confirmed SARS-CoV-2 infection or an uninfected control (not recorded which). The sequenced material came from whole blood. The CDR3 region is CASSLTVAGGNNEQFF. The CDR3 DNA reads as TGCGCCAGCAGCTTGACGGTAGCGGGGGGGAACAATGAGCAGTTCTTC. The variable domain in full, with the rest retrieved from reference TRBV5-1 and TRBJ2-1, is KAGVTQTPRYLIKTRGQQVTLSCSPISGHRSVSWYQQTPGQGLQFLFEYFSETQRNKGNFPGRFSGRQFSNSRSEMNVSTLELGDSALYLCASSLTVAGGNNEQFFGPGTRLTVL.